What follows is one TCR beta chain and its context. Its target is unknown. Libraries for TCR beta were made by quantitative 5'-RACE with molecular barcodes. TCRdb independently ran MiXCR on the 5' RACE reads; one entry per CDR3 protein. The table records approximately 540,000 distinct CDR3 sequences, 9.5% to 15% of them present only once. This sample stems from a study of CD8 T cells in ankylosing spondylitis. Points from the study as a whole: Apparently characteristic of ankylosing spondylitis blood was a TCR beta motif (eight highly homologous variants).

CDR3 length: 16 amino acids. The V end lost 4 bases, the J end lost 1 base, and 16 bases lay between the germline ends. Germline V lookup: CDR1 SGHDN, CDR2 FVKESK. Specimen: blood, either unsorted or a sorted T cell fraction (not recorded which). The receptor's source is a male donor with ankylosing spondylitis. The chain uses TRBV14 and TRBJ2-5, with a tentative D call TRBD2 (7 bases). CDR3 coding DNA: TGTGCCAGCAGCCGAAGGGGGGGAGGGACCCAAGAGACCCAGTACTTC. It is translated as CASSRRGGGTQETQYF. Looking up the rest from reference TRBV14 and TRBJ2-5 gives the full variable domain: EAGVTQFPSHSVIEKGQTVTLRCDPISGHDNLYWYRRVMGKEIKFLLHFVKESKQDESGMPNNRFLAERTGGTYSTLKVQPAELEDSGVYFCASSRRGGGTQETQYFGPGTRLLVL.